The next 6 T cell receptor beta chains were all read from a single sample in a study of T cells in Graves' hyperthyroidism and ophthalmopathy. Researchers amplified the TCR beta CDR3 regions from RNA transcripts. The HTBI primer set served for first-round RT-PCR of the TCR CDR3. TCRdb re-called the multiplex PCR reads with MiXCR, one entry per CDR3 protein. The sample consists of around 300,000 distinct CDR3 sequences, around 13% of them appearing once. The source material was blood. Every receptor here comes from a middle-aged woman with Graves' hyperthyroidism.

This chain connects TRBV4-1 to TRBJ1-1, with D possibly TRBD1 on 6 matching bases. Germline V gene data show CDR1 as MGHRA and CDR2 as YSYEKL. V shed 0 bases and J shed 0 bases, with 17 bases lying between them. The CDR3 runs 18 residues. CDR3: CASSQEGGFGQVNTEAFF. CDR3 sequence (DNA): TGCGCCAGCAGCCAAGAGGGGGGCTTTGGGCAGGTGAACACTGAAGCTTTCTTT.

V is TRBV6-1 and J is TRBJ2-1; D could derive from TRBD1 or TRBD2 (5 bases each). V dropped 8 bases and J dropped 7 bases, with 24 bases sitting between them. Per germline, CDR1 MNHNS and CDR2 SASEGT. The CDR3 has 16 amino acids. The CDR3 is CASYLTSGLAGNEQFF. In DNA form, the CDR3 reads TGTGCCAGCTACCTGACCTCGGGGCTAGCTGGAAATGAGCAGTTCTTC.

This clonotype was seen many times. V is TRBV12-3 or TRBV12-4 and J is TRBJ2-3, with 10 bases identical to TRBD2. The CDR3 spans 16 residues. V was clipped by 6 bases and J by 1 base; unmatched bases: 7. The CDR3 DNA reads as TGTGCCAGCAGCAAACACGGACTAGCGGGCACAGATACGCAGTATTTT. Its translation: CASSKHGLAGTDTQYF.

V is TRBV3-1 and J is TRBJ1-1; no clear D. The length of the CDR3 is 12 residues. The V end lost 1 base, the J end lost 9 bases, and 9 bases lay between the germline ends. The V gene's germline CDR1 is LGHDT and CDR2 YNNKEL (reference sequence). This CDR3 reads CASSQVAQQAFF. The CDR3 DNA sequence: TGTGCCAGCAGCCAAGTAGCTCAACAAGCTTTCTTT.

At least ten counts were recorded for this clonotype. The chain links TRBV6-2 or TRBV6-3 to TRBJ1-2; no firm D call. Germline V CDR1 and CDR2: MNHEY, SVGEGT. There are 14 residues in the CDR3. Deletions cut 4 bases from V and 8 bases from J, with 17 bases between. The CDR3 here is CASSWSQFGSGYTF. The CDR3 DNA follows: TGTGCCAGCAGTTGGAGTCAGTTCGGAAGCGGCTACACCTTC.

This clonotype was picked up many times. This chain links TRBV30 with TRBJ2-3, with 7 bases that match TRBD2. Germline assignment: CDR1 GTSNPN and CDR2 SVGIG (reference sequence). V lost 2 bases to trimming and J lost 5 bases; unmatched junction nucleotides: 4. The CDR3 has 13 amino acids. The CDR3 DNA reads as TGTGCCTGGAGTTCTAGCGGCGAAGATACGCAGTATTTT. Translated, it gives CAWSSSGEDTQYF.